This T cell receptor (beta chain) appears in the sequencing data of a study of Tregs in tolerant kidney transplant recipients. Whole-study findings and limits: The small number of patients limits these findings pending further validation.

V lost 0 bases to trimming and J lost 1 base, with 12 bases between them. The CDR3 loop spans 16 amino acids. Per the germline V gene, CDR1 is KGHSH and CDR2 is LQKENI. A word on this clone: Antigen unknown.

Repertoires were generated with immunoSEQ multiplex PCR, while TCRdb's copy carries only in-frame clones and drops some. The repertoire holds some 69,000 clones, about 83% seen once, with roughly 4.9% in the top ten. This rearrangement joins TRBV18 to TRBJ1-1; TRBD1 is a possible D gene (6 bases). Material: CD4+ T cells from blood. The sequence came from a human donor in good health. The CDR3 coding sequence is TGTGCCAGCTCACCACCCTCGACAGGTTGGAACACTGAAGCTTTCTTT. This codes for CASSPPSTGWNTEAFF.